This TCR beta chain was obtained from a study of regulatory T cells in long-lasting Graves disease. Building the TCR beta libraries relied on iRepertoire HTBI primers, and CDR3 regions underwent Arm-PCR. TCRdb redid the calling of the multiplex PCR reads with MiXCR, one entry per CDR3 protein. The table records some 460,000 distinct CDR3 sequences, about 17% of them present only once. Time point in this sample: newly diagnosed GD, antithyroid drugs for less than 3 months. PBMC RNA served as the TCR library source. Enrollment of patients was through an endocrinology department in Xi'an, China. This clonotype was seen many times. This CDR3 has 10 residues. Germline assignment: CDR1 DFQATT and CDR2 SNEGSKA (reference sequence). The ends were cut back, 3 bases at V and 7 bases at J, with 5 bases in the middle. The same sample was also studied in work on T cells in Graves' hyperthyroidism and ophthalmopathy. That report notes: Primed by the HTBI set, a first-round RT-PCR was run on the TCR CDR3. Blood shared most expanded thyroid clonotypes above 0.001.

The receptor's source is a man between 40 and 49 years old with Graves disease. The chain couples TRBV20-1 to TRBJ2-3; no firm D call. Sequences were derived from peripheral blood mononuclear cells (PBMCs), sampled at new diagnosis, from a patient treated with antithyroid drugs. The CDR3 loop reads CSASSNTQYF. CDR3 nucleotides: TGCAGTGCTAGTTCAAATACGCAGTATTTT.